Listed below are T cell receptor beta chains from one sample, sequenced in a study of T-cell memory formation after mild COVID-19. A single record per CDR3 protein comes from TCRdb applying MiXCR to the 5' RACE reads. The sample has fewer than 700,000 distinct CDR3 sequences, roughly 18% seen once. Material: PBMCs or a T cell subset sorted from them (not recorded which). Every receptor here comes from an adult woman who had mild COVID-19 (a few samples of this study predate the infection). Cell type and time point are not known. The CDR3 runs from the conserved cysteine through the conserved F or W. Each record gives: V gene, clone size, D gene, J gene, CDR3 length, CDR3 DNA, CDR3 protein. A D gene is named only where the DNA matches it firmly. Clone size is not always given. Where it is, it says once, few, many or a class for expanded clones.

>TRBV7-9|many|TRBD2|TRBJ2-3|15
TGTGCCAGCAGCTTGGGCGGGAGGTCTCGAGATACGCAGTATTTT
CASSLGGRSRDTQYF
>TRBV7-2|NA|TRBD1|TRBJ2-4|16
TGTGCCAGCAGCGCTCCGGGACAGGGGCAGAGGAACATTCAGTACTTC
CASSAPGQGQRNIQYF
>TRBV6-5|NA|TRBD1|TRBJ2-7|16
TGTGCCAGCAGTTACTCGGGGACAGGAGAGCCCTACGAGCAGTACTTC
CASSYSGTGEPYEQYF
>TRBV4-3|NA|NA|TRBJ1-2|18
TGCGCCAGCAGCCAAGATTTGGGTCTGGGGCCGGGGGACTATGGCTACACCTTC
CASSQDLGLGPGDYGYTF
>TRBV5-5|NA|TRBD2|TRBJ2-2|17
TGTGCCAGCAGCTTGGCAGGACTAGCCCGGAACACCGGGGAGCTGTTTTTT
CASSLAGLARNTGELFF
>TRBV2|few|NA|TRBJ2-1|14
TGTGCCAGCAGTGATTCGGGGAATTACAATGAGCAGTTCTTC
CASSDSGNYNEQFF
>TRBV12-3/TRBV12-4|many|NA|TRBJ2-3|14
TGTGCCAGCAGTTTATCGCCCTTGGGAGATACGCAGTATTTT
CASSLSPLGDTQYF
>TRBV30|few|TRBD1|TRBJ2-1|15
TGTGCCTGGAGAGGCCCGGGACAGGATTTCAATGAGCAGTTCTTC
CAWRGPGQDFNEQFF
>TRBV12-3/TRBV12-4|many|NA|TRBJ2-3|14
TGTGCCAGCAGTTTTAGGAGGTCTTCAGATACGCAGTATTTT
CASSFRRSSDTQYF
>TRBV6-1|once|NA|TRBJ2-7|16
TGTGCCAGCCAGAAATGGGGCAGGGGCAGTGTATACGAGCAGTACTTC
CASQKWGRGSVYEQYF
>TRBV9|few|TRBD2|TRBJ2-1|15
TGTGCCAGCAGCGTCTCTAGCGGGGACTACAATGAGCAGTTCTTC
CASSVSSGDYNEQFF
>TRBV3-1|NA|NA|TRBJ2-1|14
TGTGCCAGCAGCCAAGGGGCCTGGGGTGGTGAGCAGTTCTTC
CASSQGAWGGEQFF
>TRBV6-2/TRBV6-3|few|NA|TRBJ2-7|16
TGTGCCAGCAGTACCCGATCCCTCGGAGGTTCCTACGAGCAGTACTTC
CASSTRSLGGSYEQYF
>TRBV12-3/TRBV12-4|NA|TRBD2|TRBJ2-1|13
TGTGCCAGCGGGACTAGCGGTAACAATGAGCAGTTCTTC
CASGTSGNNEQFF
>TRBV7-8|NA|NA|TRBJ1-1|16
TGTGCCAGCAGCTTAGAGCGGGGACCCCGGAACACTGAAGCTTTCTTT
CASSLERGPRNTEAFF
>TRBV6-5|few|NA|TRBJ2-2|16
TGTGCCAGCACCCTCGGGGGAGGCTTTAACACCGGGGAGCTGTTTTTT
CASTLGGGFNTGELFF
>TRBV9|few|TRBD1|TRBJ1-1|17
TGTGCCAGCAGCGTAGTCCCGGGGACAGGGGGAAACACTGAAGCTTTCTTT
CASSVVPGTGGNTEAFF